This TCR beta chain was profiled in a study of identical twins. Study-wide results and limits: Diverse VJ usage suggested most zero-insertion clonotypes were not invariant T cells.

This CDR3 spans 14 amino acids. Deletions cut 6 bases from V and 7 bases from J, with 13 bases between. Points on this clonotype: As yet, its antigen is unknown.

TCRdb independently ran MiXCR on the 5' RACE reads; one entry per CDR3 protein. The sample includes about 570,000 distinct CDR3 sequences, 9.5% to 10% of them seen just once. This same sample was also part of a study on yellow fever vaccine responses in identical twins.

The chain has TRBV12-3 or TRBV12-4 and TRBJ1-6, with a possible D match to TRBD1 (5 bases). The sequencing input was PBMCs. The source of this sequence is a woman aged 18 to 35 in good health. For the CDR3, the DNA is TGTGCCAGCAGCCCAAGGGGTGGGAATTCACCCCTCCACTTT. This sequence encodes CASSPRGGNSPLHF.